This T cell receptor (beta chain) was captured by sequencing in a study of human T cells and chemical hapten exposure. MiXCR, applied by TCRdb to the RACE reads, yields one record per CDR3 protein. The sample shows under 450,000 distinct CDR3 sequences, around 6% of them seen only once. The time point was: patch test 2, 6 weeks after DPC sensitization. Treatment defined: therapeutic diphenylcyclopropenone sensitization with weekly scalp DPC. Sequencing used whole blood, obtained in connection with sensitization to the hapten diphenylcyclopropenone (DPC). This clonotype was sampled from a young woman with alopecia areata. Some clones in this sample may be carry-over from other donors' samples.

The CDR3 DNA sequence: TGTGCCAGCAGCCGAACTCCGACAGGGAGGGAGACCCAGTACTTC. It yields the protein CASSRTPTGRETQYF. The J gene is TRBJ2-5, the V gene TRBV12-3 or TRBV12-4, with D possibly being TRBD1 (7 bases). Between the trimmed V and J ends, which lost 6 bases and 5 bases, there was a span of 19 bases. This CDR3 has 15 residues.